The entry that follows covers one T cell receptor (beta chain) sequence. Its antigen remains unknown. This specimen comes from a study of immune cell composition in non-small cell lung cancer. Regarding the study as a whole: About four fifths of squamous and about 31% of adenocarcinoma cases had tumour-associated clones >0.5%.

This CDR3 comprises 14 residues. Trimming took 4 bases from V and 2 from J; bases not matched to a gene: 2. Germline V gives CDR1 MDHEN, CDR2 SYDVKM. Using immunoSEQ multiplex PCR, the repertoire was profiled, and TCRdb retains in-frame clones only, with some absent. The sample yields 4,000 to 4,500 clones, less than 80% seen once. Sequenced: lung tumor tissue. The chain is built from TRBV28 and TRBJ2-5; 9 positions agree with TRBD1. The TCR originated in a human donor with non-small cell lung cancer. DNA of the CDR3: TGTGCCAGCAGTTCCGGGACAGGGCAAGAGACCCAGTACTTC. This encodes CASSSGTGQETQYF.